The sequence of this TCR beta chain was determined in a study of cytotoxic CD8 clonotypes in ibrutinib-treated CLL. Study results and caveats: There were differences in sampling times between sustained-remission and progressing patients. Once treatment began, public clonotypes, which were uncommon, contracted or stayed stable.

This clone has only a few counts. Its antigen is not identified. V was cut by 5 bases and J by 5 bases, with 9 bases left in between. This CDR3 comprises 12 residues. The germline gives CDR1 MNHNY, CDR2 SVGAGI (reference sequence). T cells were sequenced at a targeted depth of 1 in 200,000 to 1 in 1 million. Sequencing was performed with immunoSEQ multiplex PCR; in TCRdb, only in-frame clones are kept and a portion is missing. This table holds about 250,000 clones, under 80% found once. Material: PBMCs, obtained after 24 months of ibrutinib treatment. This TCR came from a human donor with chronic lymphocytic leukemia. The J gene is TRBJ1-1, the V gene TRBV6-6; a weak D match, TRBD1 (5 bases). CDR3 region: CASSQRGTEAFF. The CDR3 DNA follows: TGTGCCAGCAGTCAGAGGGGTACTGAAGCTTTCTTT.